This T cell receptor (beta chain) was sequenced during a study of T cell repertoires in cytomegalovirus infection. Overall study context: From public TCR beta signatures came an indication of both CMV infection and matching HLA type.

This clonotype was seen ten or more times. Its antigen is not known. TCRdb reprocessed the reads with MiXCR, giving one entry per CDR3 protein. The table lists under 50,000 distinct CDR3 sequences, 20% of them singletons, with approximately 17% in the top ten. General study results and limits: CMV-specific TCR beta clonotypes restricted by HLA-C were the ones dominating the ex vivo response. Frequencies of public TCR beta families were cumulated, and this identified carriers of CMV plus the relevant HLA.

The CDR3 extends over 11 amino acids. V lost 5 bases, J lost 8 bases, and 9 bases lay in between. CDR1 SGHAT and CDR2 FQNNGV come from the germline V gene. The source is a human donor in good health (CMV status not recorded). Some clones in this sample may be carry-over from other donors' samples. This chain uses TRBV11-2 with TRBJ2-5; D ambiguous. The specimen sequenced was PBMCs, sequenced either directly or after in vitro stimulation (not recorded which). The CDR3 bases are TGTGCCAGCAGCACCAAGAGAACCCAGTACTTC. Protein product: CASSTKRTQYF.